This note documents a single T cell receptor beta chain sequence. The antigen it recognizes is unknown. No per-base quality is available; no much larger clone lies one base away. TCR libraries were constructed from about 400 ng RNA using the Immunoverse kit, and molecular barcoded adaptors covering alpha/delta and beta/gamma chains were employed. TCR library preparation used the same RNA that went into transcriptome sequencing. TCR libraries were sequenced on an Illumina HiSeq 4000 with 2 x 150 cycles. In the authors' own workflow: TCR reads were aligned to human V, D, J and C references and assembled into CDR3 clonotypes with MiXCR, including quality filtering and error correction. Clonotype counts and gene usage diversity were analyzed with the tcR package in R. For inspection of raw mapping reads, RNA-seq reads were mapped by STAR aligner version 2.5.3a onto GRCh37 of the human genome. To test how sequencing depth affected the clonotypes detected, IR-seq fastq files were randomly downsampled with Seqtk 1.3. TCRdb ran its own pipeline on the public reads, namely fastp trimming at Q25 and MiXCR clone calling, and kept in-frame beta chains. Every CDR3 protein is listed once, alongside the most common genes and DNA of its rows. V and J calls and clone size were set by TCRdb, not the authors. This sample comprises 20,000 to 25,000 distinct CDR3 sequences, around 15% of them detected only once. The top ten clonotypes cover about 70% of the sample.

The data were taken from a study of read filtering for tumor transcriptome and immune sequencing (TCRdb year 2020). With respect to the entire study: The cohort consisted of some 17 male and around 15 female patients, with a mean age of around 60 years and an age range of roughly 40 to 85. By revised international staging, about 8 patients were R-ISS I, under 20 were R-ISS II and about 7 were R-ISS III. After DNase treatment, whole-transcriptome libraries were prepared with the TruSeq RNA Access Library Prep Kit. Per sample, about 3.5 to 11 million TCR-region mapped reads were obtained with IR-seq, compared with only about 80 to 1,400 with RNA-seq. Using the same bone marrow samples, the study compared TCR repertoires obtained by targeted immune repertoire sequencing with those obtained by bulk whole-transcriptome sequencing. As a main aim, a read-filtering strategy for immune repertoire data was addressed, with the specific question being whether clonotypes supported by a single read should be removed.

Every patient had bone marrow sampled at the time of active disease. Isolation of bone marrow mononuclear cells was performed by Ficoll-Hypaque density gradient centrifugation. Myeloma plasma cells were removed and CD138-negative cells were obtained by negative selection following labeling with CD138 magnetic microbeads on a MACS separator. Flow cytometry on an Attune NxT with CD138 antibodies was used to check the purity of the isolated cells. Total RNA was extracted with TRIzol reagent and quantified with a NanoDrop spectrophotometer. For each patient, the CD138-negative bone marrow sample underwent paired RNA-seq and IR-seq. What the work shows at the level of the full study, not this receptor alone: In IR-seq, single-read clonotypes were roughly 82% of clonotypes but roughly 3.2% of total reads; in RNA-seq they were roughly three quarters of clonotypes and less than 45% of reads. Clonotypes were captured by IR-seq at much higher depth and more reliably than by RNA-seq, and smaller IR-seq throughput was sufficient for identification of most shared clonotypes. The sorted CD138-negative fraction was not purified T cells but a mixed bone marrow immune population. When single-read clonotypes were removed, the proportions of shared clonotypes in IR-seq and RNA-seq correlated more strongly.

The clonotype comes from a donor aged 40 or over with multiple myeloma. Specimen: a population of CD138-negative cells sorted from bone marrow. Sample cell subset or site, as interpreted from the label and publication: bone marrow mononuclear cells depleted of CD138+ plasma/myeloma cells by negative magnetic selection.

Here the CDR3 is given as CSVENPRRSSYNEQFF. Here is the DNA: TGCAGCGTTGAAAACCCTAGGAGGAGCTCCTACAATGAGCAGTTCTTC. This receptor chain uses TRBV29-1 and TRBJ2-1; a tentative D call is TRBD2 (5 bases match). The CDR3 goes from the cysteine to the phenylalanine over 16 residues. Kept here is only the CDR3 DNA, which spans 48 bases and is read in frame from base 1. Based on the germline V gene, the CDR1 and CDR2 sequences are SQVTM and ANQGSEA. V was cut back by 2 bases and J by 0 bases, leaving a gap of 14 bases between them.